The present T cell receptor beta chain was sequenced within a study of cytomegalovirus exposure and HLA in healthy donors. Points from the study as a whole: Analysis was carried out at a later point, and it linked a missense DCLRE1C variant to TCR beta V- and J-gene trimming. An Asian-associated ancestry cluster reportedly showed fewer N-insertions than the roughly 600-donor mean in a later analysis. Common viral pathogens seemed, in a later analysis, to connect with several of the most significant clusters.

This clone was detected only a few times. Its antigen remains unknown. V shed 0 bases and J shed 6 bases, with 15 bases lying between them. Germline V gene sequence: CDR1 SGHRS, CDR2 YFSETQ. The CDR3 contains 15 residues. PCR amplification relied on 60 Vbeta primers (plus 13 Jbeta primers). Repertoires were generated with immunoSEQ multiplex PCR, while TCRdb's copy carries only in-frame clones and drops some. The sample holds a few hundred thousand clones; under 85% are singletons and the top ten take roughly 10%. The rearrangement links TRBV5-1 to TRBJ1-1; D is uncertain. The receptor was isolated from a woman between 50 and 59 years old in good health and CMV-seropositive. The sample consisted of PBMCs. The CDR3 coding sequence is TGCGCCAGCAGCTTGGACTGGACTGAAGGCGCTGAAGCTTTCTTT. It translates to CASSLDWTEGAEAFF.